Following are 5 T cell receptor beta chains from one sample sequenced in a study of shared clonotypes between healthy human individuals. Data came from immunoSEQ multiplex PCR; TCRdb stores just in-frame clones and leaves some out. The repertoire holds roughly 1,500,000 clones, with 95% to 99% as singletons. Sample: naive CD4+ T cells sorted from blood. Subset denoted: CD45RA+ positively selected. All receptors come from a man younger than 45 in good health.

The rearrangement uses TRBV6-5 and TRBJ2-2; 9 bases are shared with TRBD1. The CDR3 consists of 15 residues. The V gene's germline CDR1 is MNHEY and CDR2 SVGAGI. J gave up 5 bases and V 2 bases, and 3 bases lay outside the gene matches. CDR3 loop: CASSYGTGLTGELFF. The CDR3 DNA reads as TGTGCCAGCAGTTACGGGACAGGGCTGACCGGGGAGCTGTTTTTT.

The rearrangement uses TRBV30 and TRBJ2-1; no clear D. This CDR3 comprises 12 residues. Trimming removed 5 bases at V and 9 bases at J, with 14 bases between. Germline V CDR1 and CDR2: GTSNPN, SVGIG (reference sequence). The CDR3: CAWLPNRSEQFF. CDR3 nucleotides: TGTGCCTGGTTGCCGAACCGAAGTGAGCAGTTCTTC.

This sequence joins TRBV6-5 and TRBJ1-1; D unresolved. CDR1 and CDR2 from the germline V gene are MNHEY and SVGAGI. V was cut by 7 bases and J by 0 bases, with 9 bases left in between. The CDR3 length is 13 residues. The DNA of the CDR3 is TGTGCCAGCAACTCGGGATTGAACACTGAAGCTTTCTTT. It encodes CASNSGLNTEAFF.

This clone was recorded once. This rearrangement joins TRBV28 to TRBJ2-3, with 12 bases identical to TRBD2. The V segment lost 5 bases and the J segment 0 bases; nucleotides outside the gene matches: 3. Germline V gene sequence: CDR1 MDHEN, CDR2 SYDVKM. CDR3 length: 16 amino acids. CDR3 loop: CASSRTSGASTDTQYF. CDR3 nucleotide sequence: TGTGCCAGCAGTCGGACTAGCGGGGCTAGCACAGATACGCAGTATTTT.

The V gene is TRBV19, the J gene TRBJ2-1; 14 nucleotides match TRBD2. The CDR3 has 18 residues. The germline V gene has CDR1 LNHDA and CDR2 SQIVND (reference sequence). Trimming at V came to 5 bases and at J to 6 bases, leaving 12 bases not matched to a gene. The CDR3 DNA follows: TGTGCCAGTAGTTTCGACAGGGGACTAGCGGGAGTGGGCAATGAGCAGTTCTTC. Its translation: CASSFDRGLAGVGNEQFF.